This T cell receptor (beta chain) appears in the sequencing data of a study of T cells in Graves' hyperthyroidism and ophthalmopathy. General observations from the study: The model predicted ophthalmopathy a median around 6 months before onset. Blood also contained most expanded thyroid clonotypes above 0.001.

Amplified TCR beta CDR3 regions derived from RNA transcripts. HTBI primers were used for first-round RT-PCR of the TCR CDR3. TCRdb reprocessed the multiplex PCR reads with MiXCR, giving one entry per CDR3 protein. In the table there are a few hundred thousand distinct CDR3 sequences, around 13% of which are singletons. The table lists this clonotype with many counts. Its antigen is still unknown. Trimming pared 5 bases from V and 3 bases from J, leaving 14 bases between. Germline lookup yields CDR1 SGHDN and CDR2 FVKESK. The CDR3 runs 15 residues. Each diagnosis was grounded in clinical symptoms, serum thyroxine and TRAb, thyroid ultrasound, and orbital computed tomography.

The sample comprised blood. This chain uses TRBV14 with TRBJ2-1; D is unclear. The TCR originated in a woman younger than 45 with Graves' ophthalmopathy. The CDR3 is CASSGPQSLYNEQFF. The CDR3 DNA reads TGTGCCAGCAGCGGACCCCAGAGCCTCTACAATGAGCAGTTCTTC.